Following are 27 T cell receptor beta chains from one sample sequenced in a study of T-cell reconstitution after alpha-beta-depleted transplantation in children. During its preparation, the TCRbeta library received unique molecular identifiers. TCRdb processed the PCR reads anew with MiXCR; each CDR3 protein has one entry. The sample lists just under 150,000 distinct CDR3 sequences, around 8.8% seen once, with 15% to 20% in the top ten. The sample was PBMCs, mostly from graft donor cells, taken 180 days after TCRalphabeta/CD19-depleted stem cell transplant. The receptors were sampled from a female patient between 2 and 15 years old who had a stem cell transplant for congenital amegakaryocytic thrombocytopenia, so the T cells may come from the graft donor.

This clonotype was detected many times. The chain carries TRBV21-1 and TRBJ2-4; TRBD1 is taken as the D call from the table, unchecked against the DNA. TRBV21-1 is designated a pseudogene. The CDR3 loop spans 16 amino acids. In DNA, the CDR3 is TGTGCCAGCAACATCTTTTCCAGGGCGACCAAAAACATTCAGTACTTC. Translation gives CASNIFSRATKNIQYF.

This clonotype was seen a handful of times. The chain carries TRBV6-5 and TRBJ2-7; unclear D gene. The V end lost 10 bases, the J end lost 7 bases, and 14 bases lay between the germline ends. Germline V gene data show CDR1 as MNHEY and CDR2 as SVGAGI. This CDR3 comprises 11 residues. CDR3 loop: CATASPREQYF. The CDR3, as DNA: TGTGCCACGGCAAGCCCCAGAGAGCAGTACTTC.

This clonotype has just a few counts. The J gene is TRBJ2-3, the V gene TRBV7-2; no reliable D call. Germline CDR1 SGHTA, CDR2 FQGNSA. CDR3 length: 14 residues. The V end lost 5 bases, the J end lost 3 bases, and 12 bases lay between the germline ends. The CDR3 DNA sequence: TGTGCCAGCAGCCAACCCTCTCAGACAGATACGCAGTATTTT. It is translated as CASSQPSQTDTQYF.

This clonotype appeared a few times. The chain employs TRBV12-3 or TRBV12-4 and TRBJ1-6; no clear D gene. Trimming pared 6 bases from V and 13 bases from J, leaving 7 bases between. CDR3 length: 10 amino acids. The CDR3 protein is CASSPGPLHF. The CDR3 nucleotides read TGTGCCAGCAGCCCCGGTCCCCTCCACTTT.

This clonotype was found many times. V gene TRBV5-1 combines with J gene TRBJ1-2; 8 bases align to TRBD1. The CDR3 runs 15 residues. CDR1 is SGHRS, CDR2 YFSETQ, per germline. Trimming cost V 3 bases and J 0 bases; bases outside gene matches: 4. This CDR3 is CASSSRDRSNYGYTF. CDR3 DNA sequence: TGCGCCAGCAGCTCCCGGGACAGGTCTAACTATGGCTACACCTTC.

This clonotype was detected many times. This chain links TRBV20-1 with TRBJ2-3; D assignment may be TRBD1 or TRBD2 (5 bases each). The CDR3 extends over 15 amino acids. Germline-derived CDR1 and CDR2 are DFQATT and SNEGSKA (reference sequence). V lost 2 bases, J lost 0 bases, and 12 bases lay in between. The CDR3 DNA reads as TGCAGTGCTAGACGGGGCCCTTCAAGCACAGATACGCAGTATTTT. This translates into CSARRGPSSTDTQYF.

This clonotype showed up many times. This sequence joins TRBV5-1 and TRBJ2-5; D remains ambiguous. V shed 0 bases and J shed 1 base, with 7 bases lying between them. Germline V gene data show CDR1 as SGHRS and CDR2 as YFSETQ. The CDR3 is made up of 14 amino acids. CDR3 nucleotide sequence: TGCGCCAGCAGCTTGGTAAGGCTCCAAGAGACCCAGTACTTC. Encoded protein: CASSLVRLQETQYF.

The chain couples TRBV5-5 to TRBJ2-7; a possible D gene is TRBD1 (5 bases). CDR1 SGHKS and CDR2 YYEKEE come from the germline V gene (reference sequence). The ends were cut back, 0 bases at V and 0 bases at J, with 7 bases in the middle. This CDR3 is built from 14 residues. The CDR3 region is CASSLVGASYEQYF. The DNA of the CDR3 is TGTGCCAGCAGCTTGGTTGGGGCCTCCTACGAGCAGTACTTC.

This clonotype was found many times. V and J are TRBV20-1 and TRBJ2-1, with no clear D. The CDR3 is made up of 11 amino acids. From germline, CDR1 is DFQATT and CDR2 SNEGSKA (reference sequence). V dropped 3 bases and J dropped 9 bases, with 9 bases sitting between them. DNA of the CDR3: TGCAGTGCTAGGATCGCGACTGAGCAGTTCTTC. Its translation is CSARIATEQFF.

This clonotype was recorded many times. The CDR3 coding sequence is TGCAGTGCTAGAGGGGGGCCGCGCAATGAGCAGTTCTTC. Encoded protein: CSARGGPRNEQFF. The rearrangement links TRBV20-1 to TRBJ2-1; TRBD1 is a possible D gene (6 bases). The CDR3 loop spans 13 amino acids. Germline CDR1 DFQATT, CDR2 SNEGSKA (reference sequence). Trimming removed 1 base from V and 6 bases from J, with 10 bases in between.

The chain employs TRBV7-9 and TRBJ2-5, with 9 nucleotides matching TRBD1. Germline V gene lookup returns CDR1 SEHNR and CDR2 FQNEAQ (reference sequence). The CDR3 is made up of 15 amino acids. Trimming took 5 bases from V and 3 from J; bases not matched to a gene: 7. The CDR3 bases are TGTGCCAGCAGCGGAAACAGGGGGCGGGAAGAGACCCAGTACTTC. Translating gives CASSGNRGREETQYF.

This clonotype was seen ten or more times. The gene calls are TRBV3-1 and TRBJ2-1; the D gene is possibly TRBD2 (6 bases). The CDR3 has 17 amino acids. The V and J ends lost 2 bases and 7 bases respectively, with 21 bases between them. Germline loops: CDR1 LGHDT, CDR2 YNNKEL (reference sequence). The CDR3 region has the DNA TGTGCCAGCAGCCAATCCGGTGTTAGCGGCCACTGGAATGAGCAGTTCTTC. Amino acids: CASSQSGVSGHWNEQFF.

The chain carries TRBV30 and TRBJ1-6; D may be TRBD1 (5 bases). CDR1 and CDR2 from the germline V gene are GTSNPN and SVGIG (reference sequence). This CDR3 is 14 amino acids long. The germline V and J ends were trimmed by 6 bases and 9 bases, with 18 bases remaining between them. CDR3 protein: CACGGLPRASPLHF. DNA for the CDR3: TGTGCCTGCGGGGGACTCCCGAGGGCTTCACCCCTCCACTTT.

This clonotype was recorded at least ten times. This chain links TRBV20-1 with TRBJ1-1; perhaps TRBD1 as D (5 bases). V lost 1 base and J lost 1, with 19 bases in between. The germline gives CDR1 DFQATT, CDR2 SNEGSKA (reference sequence). CDR3 length: 17 amino acids. CDR3: CSARVPPGMGGNTEAFF. The CDR3 DNA reads TGCAGTGCTAGAGTCCCCCCCGGGATGGGGGGGAACACTGAAGCTTTCTTT.

The table lists this clonotype with many counts. The chain uses TRBV3-1 and TRBJ1-1; no definite D call. The CDR3 has 15 amino acids. V lost 2 bases and J 4 bases, leaving 14 bases between the germline ends. Germline loops: CDR1 LGHDT, CDR2 YNNKEL (reference sequence). DNA for the CDR3: TGTGCCAGCAGCCAATGGGCGGTTCTGGGCACTGAAGCTTTCTTT. This gives the protein CASSQWAVLGTEAFF.

At least ten counts were recorded for this clonotype. The gene calls are TRBV20-1 and TRBJ2-7, with 8 bases matching TRBD1. Looked up from germline, CDR1 is DFQATT and CDR2 is SNEGSKA (reference sequence). The length of the CDR3 is 15 residues. The V and J ends lost 0 bases and 4 bases, in that order; junction bases with no gene match: 8. The DNA of the CDR3 is TGCAGTGCTAGAGACGCCGGACAGGGTGGATACGAGCAGTACTTC. It is translated as CSARDAGQGGYEQYF.

This clonotype occurred a few times. The V and J genes are TRBV21-1 and TRBJ2-5; the table's D call of TRBD2 was not tested on the DNA. TRBV21-1 is termed a pseudogene. CDR3 length: 15 residues. DNA for the CDR3: TGTGCCAGCAGCAAAGACGGGACTAGCCAAGAGACCCAGTACTTC. It translates to CASSKDGTSQETQYF.

This clonotype was seen a few times. The chain employs TRBV29-1 and TRBJ2-7; 9 nucleotides agree with TRBD1. CDR3 length: 13 residues. V dropped 6 bases and J dropped 9; count of bases not matched to a gene: 12. CDR1 is SQVTM and CDR2 is ANQGSEA in the germline V gene. CDR3 in amino acids: CSVDSTGGDLQYF. The CDR3 DNA follows: TGCAGCGTCGACTCGACAGGGGGGGACCTGCAGTACTTC.

DNA for the CDR3: TGTGCCAGCAGCCGCACTAGCGTCTCATACTACGAGCAGTACTTC. Its protein product is CASSRTSVSYYEQYF. J is TRBJ2-7 and V is TRBV6-1; 7 bases align to TRBD2. Germline CDR1 and CDR2: MNHNS and SASEGT. V trimming: 6 bases; J trimming: 3 bases; junction bases outside the gene matches: 11. This CDR3 comprises 15 residues.

This clonotype was observed a few times. The chain joins TRBV5-1 to TRBJ2-5, with D perhaps being TRBD1 or TRBD2 (5 bases each). Per germline, CDR1 SGHRS and CDR2 YFSETQ. The V and J ends lost 4 bases and 5 bases respectively, with 24 bases between them. The CDR3 contains 17 residues. CDR3 bases: TGCGCCAGCAGCCCCGACAGAGGGAGTCTCCGTTTGGAGACCCAGTACTTC. Its translation is CASSPDRGSLRLETQYF. The full variable domain, with the rest looked up from reference TRBV5-1 and TRBJ2-5, is KAGVTQTPRYLIKTRGQQVTLSCSPISGHRSVSWYQQTPGQGLQFLFEYFSETQRNKGNFPGRFSGRQFSNSRSEMNVSTLELGDSALYLCASSPDRGSLRLETQYFGPGTRLLVL.

This clonotype was observed many times. The chain recombines TRBV29-1 with TRBJ1-1, with D hard to call. This CDR3 region has 13 residues. The germline V gene encodes CDR1 SQVTM and CDR2 ANQGSEA. V was clipped by 1 base and J by 0 bases, with 6 bases between them. In nucleotides, the CDR3 is TGCAGCGTTGAAGGGCGGATGAACACTGAAGCTTTCTTT. Its translation is CSVEGRMNTEAFF.

This clonotype has just a few counts. The V and J genes are TRBV4-1 and TRBJ1-6, with 10 bases fitting TRBD1. The trim removed 3 bases at V and 9 bases at J, leaving 5 bases unmatched. The CDR3 runs 15 residues. Germline V CDR1 and CDR2: MGHRA, YSYEKL. The CDR3 region is CASSHGTGEGSPLHF. The CDR3 DNA follows: TGCGCCAGCAGCCACGGGACAGGGGAGGGTTCACCCCTCCACTTT.

This clonotype was detected many times. The chain joins TRBV25-1 to TRBJ2-5; possible D gene TRBD2, 6 bases. From germline, CDR1 is MGHDK and CDR2 SYGVNS. The CDR3 has 14 residues. Trimming pared 1 base from V and 3 bases from J, leaving 9 bases between. CDR3 nucleotides: TGTGCCAGCAGTGAATTTGTAGCGGAAGAGACCCAGTACTTC. This sequence encodes CASSEFVAEETQYF.

This clonotype has ten or more counts. This chain joins TRBV27 and TRBJ1-4; no reliable D call. The germline V and J ends were trimmed by 5 bases and 7 bases, with 11 bases remaining between them. This CDR3 region has 13 residues. The germline V gene encodes CDR1 MNHEY and CDR2 SMNVEV (reference sequence). CDR3 amino acids: CASSPRQREKLFF. The CDR3 DNA sequence: TGTGCCAGCAGTCCCCGGCAGCGTGAAAAACTGTTTTTT.

This clonotype was seen many times. This chain uses TRBV5-1 with TRBJ2-1; a weak D match, TRBD2 (6 bases). V gave up 4 bases and J gave up 4 bases, with 9 bases separating them. The CDR3 loop spans 13 amino acids. In germline, CDR1 is SGHRS, CDR2 YFSETQ. The CDR3 loop is CASSEGTYNEQFF. The CDR3 DNA follows: TGCGCCAGCAGCGAGGGGACTTACAATGAGCAGTTCTTC.

This clonotype has a count of ten or more. The chain is built from TRBV5-1 and TRBJ1-2; a possible D gene is TRBD1 (5 bases). The V gene's germline CDR1 is SGHRS and CDR2 YFSETQ. The CDR3 covers 13 residues. Trimming left V 2 bases short and J 6 bases short, with 11 bases between. The CDR3 DNA reads TGCGCCAGCAGCTTCCCCGGGACGGATGGCTACACCTTC. Its translation: CASSFPGTDGYTF.

There are many counts of this clonotype. J is TRBJ1-1 and V is TRBV28; TRBD1 is a possible D gene (5 bases). The germline gives CDR1 MDHEN, CDR2 SYDVKM. The CDR3 sequence is 15 residues long. V dropped 7 bases and J dropped 7 bases, with 22 bases sitting between them. Written as DNA, the CDR3 is TGTGCCAGCACCCCACGCCCAGGGTCTTTTGGTGAAGCTTTCTTT. Translation: CASTPRPGSFGEAFF.